The next 2 T cell receptor beta chains were all read from a single sample in a study of T cell repertoires in cytomegalovirus infection. MiXCR was run by TCRdb on the reads, yielding one entry per CDR3 protein. The table includes 600,000 to 800,000 distinct CDR3 sequences, roughly 24% detected once. Sequenced sample: CD8+ T cells from PBMCs. The receptors originated from a human donor in good health (CMV status not recorded). Some clones in this sample may be carry-over from other donors' samples.

This clonotype was counted only a few times. A much larger clone sits a single nucleotide away, making a read error possible. The chain recombines TRBV7-8 with TRBJ2-1, with D perhaps being TRBD1 or TRBD2 (5 bases each). Per the germline V gene, CDR1 is SGHVS and CDR2 is FQNEAQ. The CDR3 spans 14 residues. CDR3 bases: TGTGCCAGCAGCTTGACAGCGGCATACAATGATCAGTTCTTC. Encoded protein: CASSLTAAYNDQFF.

This clonotype occurred many times. The chain recombines TRBV7-8 with TRBJ1-1; no definite D call. The length of the CDR3 is 15 residues. With 5 bases removed from V and 0 bases from J, the gap between germline ends came to 13 bases. Germline assignment: CDR1 SGHVS and CDR2 FQNEAQ. The CDR3 loop reads CASSPEVLMNTEAFF. The DNA for the CDR3 is TGTGCCAGCAGCCCCGAGGTCCTCATGAACACTGAAGCTTTCTTT.